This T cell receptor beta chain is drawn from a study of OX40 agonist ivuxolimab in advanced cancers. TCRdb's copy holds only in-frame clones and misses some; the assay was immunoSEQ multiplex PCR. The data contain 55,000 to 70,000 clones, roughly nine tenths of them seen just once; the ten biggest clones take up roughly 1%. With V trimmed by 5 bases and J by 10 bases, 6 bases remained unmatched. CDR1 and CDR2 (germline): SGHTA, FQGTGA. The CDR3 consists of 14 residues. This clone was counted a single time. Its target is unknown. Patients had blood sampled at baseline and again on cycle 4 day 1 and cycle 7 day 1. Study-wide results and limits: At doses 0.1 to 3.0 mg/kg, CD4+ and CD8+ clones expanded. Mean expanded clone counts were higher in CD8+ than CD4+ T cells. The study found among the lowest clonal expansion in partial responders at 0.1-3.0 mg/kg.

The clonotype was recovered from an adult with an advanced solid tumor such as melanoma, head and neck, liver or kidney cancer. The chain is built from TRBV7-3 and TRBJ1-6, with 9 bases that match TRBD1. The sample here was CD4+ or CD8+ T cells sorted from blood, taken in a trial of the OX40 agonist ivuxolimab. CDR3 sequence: CASSPGTGMSPLHF. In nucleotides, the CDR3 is TGTGCCAGCAGCCCGGGGACAGGGATGTCACCCCTCCACTTT.